The rows below give T cell receptor beta chains drawn from one sample of a study of tumor-infiltrating lymphocytes in localized non-small cell lung cancer. The method was immunoSEQ multiplex PCR; TCRdb's version includes in-frame clones alone and lacks a portion of them. The repertoire holds approximately 21,000 clones, with about 80% as singletons. Sequencing was carried out using lung tumor tissue. The source is a human donor with non-small cell lung cancer. The conserved cysteine and the conserved F or W are not part of the CDR3 here. Not all rows give a size; the values are once, few, many and, for expanded clones, a class.

cdr3_length: 11
j_call: TRBJ1-5
v_call: TRBV9
clone_size: .
cdr3_aa: ASSVDPNQPQH

cdr3_length: 13
j_call: TRBJ2-2
v_call: TRBV6-5
clone_size: .
cdr3_aa: ATRLAGANTGELF

cdr3_length: 11
j_call: TRBJ2-7
v_call: TRBV30
clone_size: .
cdr3_aa: AWKGRGWYEQY

cdr3_length: 11
j_call: TRBJ2-1
v_call: TRBV9
clone_size: few
cdr3_aa: ASSVGGNNEQF

cdr3_length: 13
j_call: TRBJ1-5
v_call: TRBV15
clone_size: .
cdr3_aa: ATSSHRDSNQPQH

cdr3_length: 16
j_call: TRBJ1-1
v_call: TRBV4-1
clone_size: .
cdr3_aa: ASSQAPPAGAGNTEAF

cdr3_length: 12
j_call: TRBJ1-4
v_call: TRBV30
clone_size: .
cdr3_aa: AWSRGTTNEKLF

cdr3_length: 14
j_call: TRBJ1-2
v_call: TRBV5-5
clone_size: .
cdr3_aa: ASSLLGGQKNYGYT

cdr3_length: 10
j_call: TRBJ2-5
v_call: TRBV29-1
clone_size: once
cdr3_aa: SVALVGETQY

cdr3_length: 12
j_call: TRBJ1-2
v_call: TRBV19
clone_size: .
cdr3_aa: ASSRGEGRYGYT

cdr3_length: 13
j_call: TRBJ2-3
v_call: TRBV29-1
clone_size: once
cdr3_aa: SVRTSGSRSDTQY

cdr3_length: 13
j_call: TRBJ2-7
v_call: TRBV5-6
clone_size: .
cdr3_aa: ASSKVRGRSYEQY

cdr3_length: 14
j_call: TRBJ2-4
v_call: TRBV6-6
clone_size: .
cdr3_aa: ASSYPDAIAKNIQY

cdr3_length: 11
j_call: TRBJ2-5
v_call: TRBV7-2
clone_size: .
cdr3_aa: ASSLSQLETQY

cdr3_length: 12
j_call: TRBJ2-3
v_call: TRBV2
clone_size: once
cdr3_aa: ASRVDRATDTQY

cdr3_length: 13
j_call: TRBJ1-2
v_call: TRBV27
clone_size: .
cdr3_aa: ASSLTGALSYGYT

cdr3_length: 11
j_call: TRBJ2-1
v_call: TRBV29-1
clone_size: once
cdr3_aa: SVEVTAKNEQF

cdr3_length: 12
j_call: TRBJ2-1
v_call: TRBV9
clone_size: .
cdr3_aa: ASSVGLAGGGQF

cdr3_length: 9
j_call: TRBJ2-5
v_call: TRBV7-8
clone_size: .
cdr3_aa: ASSPRQGVY

cdr3_length: 14
j_call: TRBJ2-7
v_call: TRBV4-1
clone_size: few
cdr3_aa: ASSQERLQGVYEQY

cdr3_length: 11
j_call: TRBJ2-7
v_call: TRBV5-6
clone_size: .
cdr3_aa: ASSRRDGYEQY

cdr3_length: 13
j_call: TRBJ2-1
v_call: TRBV7-2
clone_size: few
cdr3_aa: ASSLETGSYNEQF

cdr3_length: 14
j_call: TRBJ2-6
v_call: TRBV29-1
clone_size: .
cdr3_aa: SVDVQAGSGANVLT

cdr3_length: 12
j_call: TRBJ2-7
v_call: TRBV27
clone_size: .
cdr3_aa: ASSLRTGGHEQY

cdr3_length: 11
j_call: TRBJ1-1
v_call: TRBV7-3
clone_size: .
cdr3_aa: ASSGEGGTEAF

cdr3_length: 15
j_call: TRBJ2-2
v_call: TRBV15
clone_size: .
cdr3_aa: ATSITRKVLNTGELF

cdr3_length: 14
j_call: TRBJ2-4
v_call: TRBV11-2
clone_size: .
cdr3_aa: ASSLEVTGPKNIQY

cdr3_length: 13
j_call: TRBJ2-5
v_call: TRBV15
clone_size: .
cdr3_aa: ATSRDLFGGETQY

cdr3_length: 11
j_call: TRBJ2-7
v_call: TRBV10-1
clone_size: .
cdr3_aa: ASSDSPPGEQY

cdr3_length: 14
j_call: TRBJ2-2
v_call: TRBV5-1
clone_size: .
cdr3_aa: ASSPWTGGDTGELF

cdr3_length: 13
j_call: TRBJ2-1
v_call: TRBV7-3
clone_size: .
cdr3_aa: ASSLVAGGNNEQF

cdr3_length: 11
j_call: TRBJ2-3
v_call: TRBV5-1
clone_size: .
cdr3_aa: ASSFRAPDTQY

cdr3_length: 11
j_call: TRBJ2-7
v_call: TRBV5-1
clone_size: .
cdr3_aa: ASSLVRGYEQY

cdr3_length: 13
j_call: TRBJ2-7
v_call: TRBV30
clone_size: .
cdr3_aa: AWSDLAGSGYEQY

cdr3_length: 11
j_call: TRBJ2-7
v_call: TRBV6-6
clone_size: .
cdr3_aa: ASSYQDSYEQY

cdr3_length: 12
j_call: TRBJ1-2
v_call: TRBV4-3
clone_size: few
cdr3_aa: ASSQTNRGEGYT

cdr3_length: 12
j_call: TRBJ2-1
v_call: TRBV19
clone_size: .
cdr3_aa: ASSLSGRTDEQF

cdr3_length: 13
j_call: TRBJ1-4
v_call: TRBV6-1
clone_size: .
cdr3_aa: ASSVGGRVNEKLF

cdr3_length: 10
j_call: TRBJ2-3
v_call: TRBV5-4
clone_size: .
cdr3_aa: ASSLDTDTQY

cdr3_length: 14
j_call: TRBJ2-6
v_call: TRBV6-5
clone_size: .
cdr3_aa: ASSYSNPSGANVLT

cdr3_length: 13
j_call: TRBJ2-7
v_call: TRBV13
clone_size: .
cdr3_aa: ASSLERELVYEQY

cdr3_length: 13
j_call: TRBJ1-5
v_call: TRBV4-2
clone_size: .
cdr3_aa: ASRQVTDSNQPQH

cdr3_length: 15
j_call: TRBJ2-7
v_call: TRBV27
clone_size: medium-sized
cdr3_aa: ASREGGTGGAKHEQY

cdr3_length: 13
j_call: TRBJ1-1
v_call: TRBV19
clone_size: .
cdr3_aa: ASSMQGAMNTEAF

cdr3_length: 9
j_call: TRBJ1-1
v_call: TRBV6-6
clone_size: .
cdr3_aa: ASSGGTEAF

cdr3_length: 11
j_call: TRBJ2-1
v_call: TRBV29-1
clone_size: .
cdr3_aa: SGGPGQGNEQF

cdr3_length: 12
j_call: TRBJ2-5
v_call: TRBV15
clone_size: .
cdr3_aa: ATSRDLLAETQY

cdr3_length: 11
j_call: TRBJ1-1
v_call: TRBV4-3
clone_size: .
cdr3_aa: ASSLSEGTEAF

cdr3_length: 12
j_call: TRBJ2-3
v_call: TRBV6-5
clone_size: .
cdr3_aa: ASRQSRRSFRQY

cdr3_length: 11
j_call: TRBJ1-2
v_call: TRBV6-6
clone_size: .
cdr3_aa: ASKGGDTYGYT

cdr3_length: 12
j_call: TRBJ2-7
v_call: TRBV5-4
clone_size: .
cdr3_aa: ASSLAGTVDEQY

cdr3_length: 14
j_call: TRBJ2-1
v_call: TRBV7-2
clone_size: .
cdr3_aa: ASSRDVAGVGNEQF

cdr3_length: 15
j_call: TRBJ2-4
v_call: TRBV19
clone_size: .
cdr3_aa: ASSTSLAVLAKNIQY

cdr3_length: 13
j_call: TRBJ2-5
v_call: TRBV6-6
clone_size: .
cdr3_aa: ASSTGTGRGETQY

cdr3_length: 14
j_call: TRBJ1-3
v_call: TRBV15
clone_size: .
cdr3_aa: ATSRDSLNSGNTIY

cdr3_length: 12
j_call: TRBJ1-5
v_call: TRBV18
clone_size: .
cdr3_aa: ASSLDNADQPQH

cdr3_length: 13
j_call: TRBJ1-1
v_call: TRBV5-1
clone_size: .
cdr3_aa: ASRYDPETSTEAF

cdr3_length: 9
j_call: TRBJ1-1
v_call: TRBV6-6
clone_size: few
cdr3_aa: ASAGVVEAF